Listed here are 24 T cell receptor beta chains from one sample, sequenced in a study of cytomegalovirus exposure and HLA in healthy donors. The PCR had 60 Vbeta and 13 Jbeta primers. The method was immunoSEQ multiplex PCR; TCRdb's version includes in-frame clones alone and lacks a portion of them. Of roughly 110,000 clones listed, roughly four fifths are singletons. The specimen was PBMCs. All receptors come from a man in his fifties or sixties in good health and CMV-seronegative.

V gene TRBV10-3 combines with J gene TRBJ1-3; 9 nucleotides agree with TRBD1. The CDR3 is made up of 15 amino acids. With V trimmed by 7 bases and J by 4 bases, 8 bases remained unmatched. Germline V gives CDR1 ENHRY, CDR2 SYGVKD. CDR3 amino acids: CAITRDRVPGNTIYF. For the CDR3, the DNA is TGTGCCATCACAAGGGACAGGGTGCCGGGAAACACCATATATTTT.

The chain links TRBV18 to TRBJ1-5, with a possible D match to TRBD1 (5 bases). The CDR3 has 15 residues. V was pared by 3 bases and J by 2 bases, with 11 bases between. Germline assignment: CDR1 KGHSH and CDR2 LQKENI. CDR3 protein: CASSPMGGGNQPQHF. The CDR3 coding sequence is TGTGCCAGCTCACCGATGGGGGGAGGCAATCAGCCCCAGCATTTT.

The rearrangement joins TRBV19 to TRBJ2-2, with D possibly being TRBD1 (6 bases). The V gene lost 5 bases and the J gene lost 5 bases, with 18 bases spanning the gap. The CDR3 covers 16 residues. Germline V CDR1 and CDR2: LNHDA, SQIVND (reference sequence). The CDR3 DNA reads as TGTGCCAGTAGTCGAGGGGGACACCCGAGGACCGGGGAGCTGTTTTTT. Amino acid sequence: CASSRGGHPRTGELFF.

This sequence joins TRBV2 and TRBJ1-5; 7 bases map to TRBD1. Germline lookup yields CDR1 SNHLY and CDR2 FYNNEI. The V segment lost 6 bases and the J segment 0 bases; nucleotides outside the gene matches: 5. The CDR3 is 15 amino acids. CDR3 loop: CASRGTDFSNQPQHF. The CDR3 DNA reads TGTGCCAGCAGGGGGACAGACTTTAGCAATCAGCCCCAGCATTTT.

This clone was recorded once. The chain is built from TRBV7-9 and TRBJ2-5; the match to TRBD2 covers 14 bases. The CDR3 runs 17 residues. The trim removed 1 base at V and 1 base at J, leaving 2 bases unmatched. Germline V CDR1 and CDR2: SEHNR, FQNEAQ (reference sequence). The CDR3 sequence: CASSLGLAGGVQETQYF. The CDR3 region has the DNA TGTGCCAGCAGCTTAGGACTAGCGGGGGGGGTCCAAGAGACCCAGTACTTC.

This rearrangement joins TRBV13 to TRBJ1-2, with 12 bases that match TRBD1. Germline V gene lookup returns CDR1 PRHDT and CDR2 FYEKMQ (reference sequence). V lost 6 bases, J lost 5 bases, and 10 bases stayed unmatched. The CDR3 spans 16 residues. The CDR3 sequence is CASSSGTGGRGYGYTF. Here the CDR3 DNA reads TGTGCCAGCAGTTCCGGGACAGGGGGCAGGGGTTATGGCTACACCTTC.

The chain carries TRBV2 and TRBJ2-1; 9 positions agree with TRBD1. Germline CDR1 SNHLY, CDR2 FYNNEI. The CDR3 is made up of 14 amino acids. The ends lost 5 bases at V and 15 bases at J; junction bases unmatched: 14. CDR3 nucleotides: TGTGCCAGCAGTCTGGGACAGGGTCTGGATGGTCTGTTCTTC. Translating gives CASSLGQGLDGLFF.

This clone occurred a few times. The CDR3 sequence: CASSEEGGYSGNTIYF. The CDR3, as DNA: TGTGCCAGCAGTGAAGAAGGGGGCTACTCTGGAAACACCATATATTTT. The chain joins TRBV6-1 to TRBJ1-3; 7 bases line up with TRBD1. The CDR3 is 16 amino acids. V lost 1 base, J lost 0 bases, and 3 bases stayed unmatched. Per the germline V gene, CDR1 is MNHNS and CDR2 is SASEGT.

The J gene is TRBJ2-3, the V gene TRBV5-1; TRBD2 matches 10 bases. The length of the CDR3 is 17 residues. CDR1 SGHRS and CDR2 YFSETQ come from the germline V gene. The V segment lost 1 base and the J segment 4 bases; nucleotides outside the gene matches: 9. The CDR3 region is CASSLPSGGSGADTQYF. The CDR3 DNA reads as TGCGCCAGCAGCTTGCCTAGCGGGGGAAGTGGGGCAGATACGCAGTATTTT.

The rearrangement uses TRBV18 and TRBJ2-3; D is possibly TRBD1 (5 bases). Germline V gene lookup returns CDR1 KGHSH and CDR2 LQKENI. Trimming left V 4 bases short and J 0 bases short, with 14 bases between. The CDR3 loop spans 16 amino acids. CDR3 DNA sequence: TGTGCCAGCTCACGGCAGGGCCCACTCAGCACAGATACGCAGTATTTT. Its protein is CASSRQGPLSTDTQYF. The full variable domain, with the rest looked up from reference TRBV18 and TRBJ2-3, is NAGVMQNPRHLVRRRGQEARLRCSPMKGHSHVYWYRQLPEEGLKFMVYLQKENIIDESGMPKERFSAEFPKEGPSILRIQQVVRGDSAAYFCASSRQGPLSTDTQYFGPGTRLTVL.

The V and J genes are TRBV5-1 and TRBJ2-1; D not certain. The V gene's germline CDR1 is SGHRS and CDR2 YFSETQ. V was shortened by 0 bases and J by 7 bases, with 8 bases between the two germline ends. This CDR3 has 13 amino acids. The CDR3 loop is CASSLVQKNEQFF. CDR3 coding DNA: TGCGCCAGCAGCTTGGTACAGAAAAATGAGCAGTTCTTC.

The CDR3 here is CASSPPSPAANEKLFF. The CDR3 nucleotides are TGTGCCAGCTCACCTCCCAGCCCGGCGGCTAATGAAAAACTGTTTTTT. The rearrangement uses TRBV18 and TRBJ1-4; D unclear. V lost 3 bases, J lost 3 bases, and 14 bases lay in between. This CDR3 region has 16 residues. Germline V lookup: CDR1 KGHSH, CDR2 LQKENI.

This chain connects TRBV5-1 to TRBJ2-7; TRBD1 might be the D (7 bases). V lost 4 bases and J 3 bases, leaving 17 bases between the germline ends. Germline V gene sequence: CDR1 SGHRS, CDR2 YFSETQ. CDR3 length: 15 amino acids. This chain's CDR3 is CASSPEGALLYEQYV. CDR3 coding DNA: TGCGCCAGCAGCCCGGAGGGGGCTTTACTCTACGAGCAGTACGTC.

The J gene is TRBJ1-5, the V gene TRBV7-8, with D tentatively TRBD1 (5 bases). In germline, CDR1 is SGHVS, CDR2 FQNEAQ. The CDR3 length is 15 residues. V lost 8 bases and J lost 4, with 18 bases in between. CDR3 sequence reads: CASATYGGNNQPQHF. The CDR3 region has the DNA TGTGCCAGCGCGACTTACGGGGGTAATAATCAGCCCCAGCATTTT.

The V call is TRBV10-3, the J call TRBJ1-1; D might be TRBD1 (5 bases). The V gene lost 5 bases and the J gene lost 0 bases, with 7 bases spanning the gap. CDR1 is ENHRY, CDR2 SYGVKD, per germline. The CDR3 has 13 residues. DNA of the CDR3: TGTGCCATCAGTCAGGGCATGAACACTGAAGCTTTCTTT. This codes for CAISQGMNTEAFF.

The rearrangement uses TRBV27 and TRBJ1-5; 8 bases line up with TRBD1. Germline lookup yields CDR1 MNHEY and CDR2 SMNVEV (reference sequence). Germline trimming cut 5 bases from V and 0 bases from J; bases unmatched to any gene: 18. This CDR3 is 20 amino acids long. The CDR3 here is CASSPTRWAGGSVSNQPQHF. The CDR3, as DNA: TGTGCCAGCAGTCCTACCCGGTGGGCAGGGGGCTCAGTTAGCAATCAGCCCCAGCATTTT.

V usage is TRBV5-1 and J usage is TRBJ1-1; D not resolved. V lost 0 bases to trimming and J lost 5 bases, with 8 bases between them. The CDR3 runs 13 residues. Germline V lookup: CDR1 SGHRS, CDR2 YFSETQ. The CDR3 DNA is TGCGCCAGCAGCTTGGCCGGGGAAACTGAAGCTTTCTTT. Protein sequence: CASSLAGETEAFF.

This chain uses TRBV18 with TRBJ2-7; 9 bases are shared with TRBD2. The CDR3 extends over 14 amino acids. Germline trimming cut 2 bases from V and 3 bases from J; bases unmatched to any gene: 2. The germline V gene has CDR1 KGHSH and CDR2 LQKENI. CDR3 amino acids: CASSPSGGHYEQYF. The CDR3 DNA is TGTGCCAGCTCACCAAGCGGGGGGCACTACGAGCAGTACTTC.

The chain is built from TRBV11-3 and TRBJ2-1; perhaps TRBD1 as D (5 bases). The CDR3 is made up of 12 amino acids. Trimming pared 5 bases from V and 5 bases from J, leaving 7 bases between. From germline, CDR1 is SGHNT and CDR2 YENEEA. Here the CDR3 reads CASSHRNNEQFF. For the CDR3, the DNA is TGTGCCAGCAGCCACAGGAACAATGAGCAGTTCTTC.

The chain combines TRBV29-1 with TRBJ1-3; 7 bases are a match to TRBD1. Trimming at V came to 5 bases and at J to 0 bases, leaving 4 bases not matched to a gene. CDR1 and CDR2 from the germline V gene are SQVTM and ANQGSEA. The CDR3 runs to 14 residues. CDR3 DNA sequence: TGCAGCGTTACAGCAGGGGGCTCTGGAAACACCATATATTTT. Amino acids: CSVTAGGSGNTIYF.

The J gene is TRBJ2-5, the V gene TRBV11-1; D not resolved. Germline V gene data show CDR1 as SGHAT and CDR2 as FQDESV (reference sequence). The CDR3 is 14 amino acids. V lost 5 bases and J 2 bases, leaving 12 bases between the germline ends. CDR3 loop: CASSPERRQETQYF. CDR3 nucleotides: TGTGCCAGCAGCCCCGAACGCAGACAAGAGACCCAGTACTTC.

The V and J genes are TRBV28 and TRBJ1-5, with no clear D. Germline CDR1 and CDR2: MDHEN and SYDVKM. The CDR3 loop spans 14 amino acids. The V end lost 6 bases, the J end lost 0 bases, and 9 bases lay between the germline ends. The CDR3 sequence is CASRQVNSNQPQHF. CDR3 in DNA: TGTGCCAGCAGACAAGTTAATAGCAATCAGCCCCAGCATTTT. Full variable domain (missing parts from reference TRBV28 and TRBJ1-5): DVKVTQSSRYLVKRTGEKVFLECVQDMDHENMFWYRQDPGLGLRLIYFSYDVKMKEKGDIPEGYSVSREKKERFSLILESASTNQTSMYLCASRQVNSNQPQHFGDGTRLSIL.

The V and J genes are TRBV5-1 and TRBJ1-5; D is ambiguous. Trimming cost V 3 bases and J 1 base, with 5 bases left between them. The CDR3 is made up of 13 amino acids. Germline CDR1 SGHRS, CDR2 YFSETQ. CDR3 nucleotide sequence: TGCGCCAGCAGCTCGAGCAGCAATCAGCCCCAGCATTTT. Its translation: CASSSSSNQPQHF.

The gene calls are TRBV2 and TRBJ1-4; 10 nucleotides match TRBD1. Trimming at V came to 8 bases and at J to 8 bases, leaving 8 bases not matched to a gene. CDR3 length: 14 residues. Germline V CDR1 and CDR2: SNHLY, FYNNEI. The CDR3 region is CASHTGTGDEKLFF. The CDR3 nucleotides read TGTGCCAGCCACACCGGGACAGGGGACGAAAAACTGTTTTTT. The whole variable domain, remainder taken from reference TRBV2 and TRBJ1-4, is EPEVTQTPSHQVTQMGQEVILRCVPISNHLYFYWYRQILGQKVEFLVSFYNNEISEKSEIFDDQFSVERPDGSNFTLKIRSTKLEDSAMYFCASHTGTGDEKLFFGSGTQLSVL.